This T cell receptor beta chain was documented in a study of molecular identifiers for immune sequencing clone quantification. Overall study results and limits: The share of molecules held by clones above 20 RNA copies was over 98% in effector cells and under 1% in naive cells. Should identical TCR molecules share a barcode, the sizes of highly expanded clones could be underestimated.

TCRdb analysed the PCR reads with MiXCR anew, one entry per CDR3 protein. The table records about 36,000 distinct CDR3 sequences, approximately 17% of them present only once. Points on this clonotype: Its target is not known.

CDR3 length equals 14 residues. CDR1 and CDR2 (germline): LGHNA, YSLEER. V lost 7 bases to trimming and J lost 7 bases; unmatched junction nucleotides: 9. This receptor was obtained from a human donor in good health. Some libraries in this study had Jurkat cell RNA spiked in. The V gene is TRBV4-3, the J gene TRBJ1-4, with 7 bases lining up with TRBD1. Sequenced sample: naive CD8+ T cells from blood, with Jurkat cell RNA spiked in. The sample's subset: FACS-sorted CD8+CD4-CCR7+CD45RA+ naive T cells. The CDR3 bases are TGCGCCAGCACCCCCGGGGACAGCAGTGAAAAACTGTTTTTT. It codes for CASTPGDSSEKLFF.